Following are 12 T cell receptor beta chains from one sample sequenced in a study of shared T cell receptors in the human thymus. Repertoires were generated with immunoSEQ multiplex PCR, while TCRdb's copy carries only in-frame clones and drops some. This table holds hundreds of thousands of clones, just under 95% found once. The specimen was thymocytes. The source is a human donor.

This clone has only a few counts. The rearrangement joins TRBV19 to TRBJ2-7; 14 nucleotides agree with TRBD2. The trim removed 4 bases at V and 1 base at J, leaving 6 bases unmatched. Germline-derived CDR1 and CDR2 are LNHDA and SQIVND (reference sequence). The CDR3 extends over 17 amino acids. The CDR3 sequence: CASSTTSGRASSYEQYF. The CDR3 bases are TGTGCCAGTAGTACGACTAGCGGGAGGGCCTCGTCCTACGAGCAGTACTTC.

This clone was seen just once. The chain carries TRBV14 and TRBJ2-3; no firm D call. Germline V gives CDR1 SGHDN, CDR2 FVKESK. The germline V and J ends were trimmed by 4 bases and 6 bases, with 14 bases remaining between them. This CDR3 has 14 amino acids. The chain's CDR3 is CASSRSTIGDTQYF. The CDR3 DNA is TGTGCCAGCAGCCGATCAACGATAGGGGATACGCAGTATTTT. The full variable domain, with the rest looked up from reference TRBV14 and TRBJ2-3, is EAGVTQFPSHSVIEKGQTVTLRCDPISGHDNLYWYRRVMGKEIKFLLHFVKESKQDESGMPNNRFLAERTGGTYSTLKVQPAELEDSGVYFCASSRSTIGDTQYFGPGTRLTVL.

The V call is TRBV11-3, the J call TRBJ2-1; TRBD2 matches 10 bases. The CDR3 is 18 residues long. V lost 0 bases to trimming and J lost 8 bases; unmatched junction nucleotides: 13. CDR1 is SGHNT and CDR2 is YENEEA in the germline V gene. The CDR3: CASSLDPDSSGSLDEQFF. The CDR3 nucleotides are TGTGCCAGCAGCTTAGACCCCGATTCTAGCGGGAGTCTGGATGAGCAGTTCTTC.

This clone was recorded a few times. The chain combines TRBV4-2 with TRBJ1-5; 9 bases map to TRBD1. The J segment lost 4 bases and the V segment lost 4 bases, leaving 2 bases of the junction unmatched. Germline-derived CDR1 and CDR2 are LGHNA and YNFKEQ. This CDR3 has 14 residues. CDR3 coding DNA: TGTGCCAGCAGCCCCGGGACAGGGAATCAGCCCCAGCATTTT. Its translation: CASSPGTGNQPQHF.

The chain employs TRBV27 and TRBJ2-7; 13 bases map to TRBD2. Germline V gene sequence: CDR1 MNHEY, CDR2 SMNVEV (reference sequence). The CDR3 runs to 15 residues. V gave up 4 bases and J gave up 6 bases; unmatched junction bases: 6. This CDR3 reads CASSSGLAGCSEQYF. Written as DNA, the CDR3 is TGTGCCAGCAGTTCGGGACTAGCGGGATGCTCCGAGCAGTACTTC.

The chain couples TRBV27 to TRBJ2-7; no firm D call. The CDR3 loop spans 13 amino acids. From germline, CDR1 is MNHEY and CDR2 SMNVEV (reference sequence). Trimming took 3 bases from V and 7 from J, leaving 13 bases between them. This CDR3 is CASSFGIFGEQYF. The CDR3 DNA sequence: TGTGCCAGCAGTTTTGGGATATTCGGGGAGCAGTACTTC.

CDR3 DNA sequence: TGTGCCAGTAGCCCTGGACTAGCGGGAGTTGGGGAGACCCAGTACTTC. Its protein product is CASSPGLAGVGETQYF. The J gene is TRBJ2-5, the V gene TRBV19; the match to TRBD2 covers 13 bases. Looked up from germline, CDR1 is LNHDA and CDR2 is SQIVND (reference sequence). This CDR3 is built from 16 residues. J lost 5 bases, V lost 6 bases, and 9 bases had no gene match.

The V call is TRBV28, the J call TRBJ2-5; 7 bases are a match to TRBD2. With 6 bases clipped from V and 5 bases from J, the junction kept 15 bases outside the gene matches. This CDR3 is built from 16 residues. In germline, CDR1 is MDHEN, CDR2 SYDVKM. In nucleotides, the CDR3 is TGTGCCAGCAGCCAGTCCCAGGGAGGGCCCAGGGAGACCCAGTACTTC. This gives the protein CASSQSQGGPRETQYF.

The chain carries TRBV29-1 and TRBJ2-1, with D maybe TRBD1 (6 bases). V was pared by 0 bases and J by 2 bases, with 14 bases between. The CDR3 length is 16 residues. The germline V gene has CDR1 SQVTM and CDR2 ANQGSEA. This chain's CDR3 is CSVEDGPRGPYNEQFF. CDR3 nucleotides: TGCAGCGTTGAAGATGGGCCCAGGGGCCCCTACAATGAGCAGTTCTTC.

This rearrangement joins TRBV30 to TRBJ2-7; D possibly corresponds to TRBD2 (6 bases). CDR1 GTSNPN and CDR2 SVGIG come from the germline V gene (reference sequence). Trimming took 2 bases from V and 1 from J, leaving 18 bases between them. The length of the CDR3 is 16 residues. The CDR3 nucleotides are TGTGCCTGGAGTATTTTGGCTGGCGGGAAATCCTACGAGCAGTACTTC. Protein product: CAWSILAGGKSYEQYF.

The gene calls are TRBV5-6 and TRBJ1-2; D gene unclear. V was cut by 2 bases and J by 2 bases, with 22 bases left in between. The germline gives CDR1 SGHDT, CDR2 YYEEEE. The CDR3 contains 18 residues. The CDR3 DNA follows: TGTGCCAGCAGCTTAGGACGACCCCGACACGCTGGGAACTATGGCTACACCTTC. This codes for CASSLGRPRHAGNYGYTF. Filled out from reference TRBV5-6 and TRBJ1-2, the complete variable domain reads DAGVTQSPTHLIKTRGQQVTLRCSPKSGHDTVSWYQQALGQGPQFIFQYYEEEERQRGNFPDRFSGHQFPNYSSELNVNALLLGDSALYLCASSLGRPRHAGNYGYTFGSGTRLTVV.

The rearrangement uses TRBV27 and TRBJ1-1; D might be TRBD1 (6 bases). The CDR3 is 14 residues long. Germline assignment: CDR1 MNHEY and CDR2 SMNVEV (reference sequence). V gave up 5 bases and J gave up 0 bases, with 10 bases separating them. CDR3 amino acids: CASSAQGLNTEAFF. CDR3 nucleotide sequence: TGTGCCAGCAGTGCACAGGGTTTGAACACTGAAGCTTTCTTT.